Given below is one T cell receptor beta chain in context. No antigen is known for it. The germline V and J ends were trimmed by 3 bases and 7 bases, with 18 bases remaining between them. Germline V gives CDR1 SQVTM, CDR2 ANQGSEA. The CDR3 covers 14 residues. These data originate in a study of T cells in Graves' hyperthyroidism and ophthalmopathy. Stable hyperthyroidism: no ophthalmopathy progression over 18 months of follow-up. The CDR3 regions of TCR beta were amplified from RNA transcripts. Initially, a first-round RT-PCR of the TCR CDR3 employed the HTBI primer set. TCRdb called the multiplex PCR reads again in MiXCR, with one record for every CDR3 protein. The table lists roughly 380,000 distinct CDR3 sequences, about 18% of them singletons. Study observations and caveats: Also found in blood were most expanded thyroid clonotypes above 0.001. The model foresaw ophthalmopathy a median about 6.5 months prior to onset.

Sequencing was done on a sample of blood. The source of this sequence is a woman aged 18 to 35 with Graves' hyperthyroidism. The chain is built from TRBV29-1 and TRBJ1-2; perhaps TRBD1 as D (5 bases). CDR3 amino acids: CSVDLTGPTGGYTF. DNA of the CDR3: TGCAGCGTTGATCTCACAGGACCCACTGGTGGCTACACCTTC.